This T cell receptor beta chain originates from a study of early T cells in non-severe SARS-CoV-2 infection. On the study more broadly: Unpaired chains resulted from sequencing bulk RNA of unsorted whole blood.

The CDR3 consists of 15 residues. V was pared by 6 bases and J by 3 bases, with 16 bases between. Germline CDR1 reads MNHNY; CDR2 reads SVGAGI (reference sequence). This clonotype was seen ten or more times. MiXCR was run by TCRdb on the 5' RACE reads, yielding one entry per CDR3 protein. The table includes roughly 48,000 distinct CDR3 sequences, over 7.5% detected once. The source material was whole blood. The chain links TRBV6-6 to TRBJ2-3; the D gene could be TRBD1 or TRBD2 (5 bases each). The source of this sequence is an adult who was a healthcare worker with PCR-confirmed SARS-CoV-2 infection or an uninfected control (not recorded which). The chain's CDR3 is CASRRDPRPTDTQYF. CDR3 DNA: TGTGCCAGCAGAAGGGACCCGCGCCCTACAGATACGCAGTATTTT.